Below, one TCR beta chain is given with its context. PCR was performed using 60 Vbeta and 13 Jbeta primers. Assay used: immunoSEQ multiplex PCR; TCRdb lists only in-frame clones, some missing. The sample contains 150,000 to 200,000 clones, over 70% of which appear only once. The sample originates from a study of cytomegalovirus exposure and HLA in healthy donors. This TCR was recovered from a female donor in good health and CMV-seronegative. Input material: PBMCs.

CDR3 residues: CASSLRWNTGELFF. CDR3 DNA: TGCGCCAGCAGCTTGCGGTGGAACACCGGGGAGCTGTTTTTT. The V call is TRBV5-1, the J call TRBJ2-2; D is ambiguous. The CDR3 runs 14 residues. Per germline, CDR1 SGHRS and CDR2 YFSETQ. Between the trimmed V and J ends, which lost 1 base and 1 base, there was a span of 5 bases.